This T cell receptor (beta chain) was sequenced in a study of blood T cells in healthy people across ages (dated by TCRdb to the mid-2010s). Turning to the overall study: In model experiments, template switching captured roughly one uniquely barcoded TCR beta cDNA molecule for every two T cells. To track age-related changes in TCR beta repertoire diversity, the study relied on deep sequencing normalized with unique cDNA molecular identifiers. Four age groups were formed from the donors: young (average 16 years), middle-aged (around 39), aged (over 55) and long-lived (about 75). To avoid experimental bias, donors of different ages were spread randomly across the sequencing lanes. Two additional independent replicas of 1 million unique cDNA reads from the same blood draw were analyzed for two donors (one aged 18 to 29 and one aged 80 or older).

The approximately 39 donors, aged about 6 to 100 years, were systemically healthy Caucasian individuals from Russia. Each donor gave about 9.7 milliliters of peripheral blood, drawn into EDTA-treated Vacutainer tubes. PBMCs were isolated by Ficoll-Paque density-gradient centrifugation, with at least 7 million obtained per sample. Total RNA, at least 5 micrograms per sample, was extracted from PBMCs with Trizol reagent. For every donor, flow cytometry on a PBMC aliquot measured the percentage of naive CD45RAhigh/CD27high T cells. A word on this clonotype: Its binding antigen is unknown. It has no much larger one-base neighbor in the sample; base qualities were not kept.

What the authors observed across the whole study: Estimates of total diversity from one million sequenced T cells were regarded as lower bounds and underestimates. Compared with the aged group, the long-lived group had more naive CD4+ T cells, fewer expanded clones and increased TCR diversity, a pattern suggesting age selection. As age increased, observed TCR beta diversity per million T cells dropped in a roughly linear way, and a significant reduction was already evident by age 40. A strong correlation was found between observed TCR beta diversity and the percentage of naive T cells measured by flow cytometry. Because the CMV infection status of the donors was unknown, age-related changes in expanded clonotypes may potentially have been confounded. Bulk unsorted PBMC profiling prevented conclusive comparison of naive and antigen-experienced compartments.

Including the terminal cysteine and phenylalanine, the CDR3 comprises 13 residues. The entry retains the CDR3 DNA only, 39 bases that are in frame from base 1. Via the germline V gene, CDR1 is SGHRS and CDR2 YFSETQ. Trimming removed 2 bases from V and 8 bases from J, leaving 13 bases between the germline ends. Library method: 5' RACE. The listed sequencing device is Illumina HiSeq 2500. A second PCR of about 7 to 12 cycles was run with a J-beta primer mix and a sample-barcoded 5' primer. Each TCR beta cDNA molecule received a unique molecular identifier from a template-switch 5' adaptor carrying 12 random nucleotides. Each sample yielded at least 3 million CDR3-containing paired-end reads. First-strand cDNA synthesis was performed from all RNA using the Mint cDNA synthesis kit, with priming by a TRBC-specific oligonucleotide. After uracil-DNA glycosylase treatment, a first 18-cycle PCR used universal primers M1SS and BC2_uni_R on all cDNA. The paper's data handling went like this. Normalization of each sample was performed by random selection of 1 million high-quality reads, each carrying a distinct molecular identifier. Reads with shared molecular identifiers were discarded instead of being binned into consensus sequences. MiTCR, run with a Q25 quality threshold and the strictest error-elimination algorithm, handled CDR3 identification, clonotype clustering and error correction. A nonparametric unseen species model with Euler transformation was used to estimate lower-bound total TCR beta diversity. TCRdb reran the public reads through fastp at Q25 and MiXCR, keeping productive beta chains. Identical CDR3 protein sequences are pooled into one entry, listed with their most common genes and DNA. The V and J calls were not made by the authors but by TCRdb's processing. Within this sample are 1.5 million to 2 million distinct CDR3 sequences, with roughly 28% of them counted one time only. Together, the top ten hold roughly 8% of the sample.

The material sequenced was blood. The origin of this receptor is a woman aged 30 to 39 in good health. This sequence uses TRBV5-1 and TRBJ1-2; confidence is insufficient to name the D gene. The DNA is TGCGCCAGCAGCTTTGCGGACCCGTCCGGCTACACCTTC. Its translation is CASSFADPSGYTF.